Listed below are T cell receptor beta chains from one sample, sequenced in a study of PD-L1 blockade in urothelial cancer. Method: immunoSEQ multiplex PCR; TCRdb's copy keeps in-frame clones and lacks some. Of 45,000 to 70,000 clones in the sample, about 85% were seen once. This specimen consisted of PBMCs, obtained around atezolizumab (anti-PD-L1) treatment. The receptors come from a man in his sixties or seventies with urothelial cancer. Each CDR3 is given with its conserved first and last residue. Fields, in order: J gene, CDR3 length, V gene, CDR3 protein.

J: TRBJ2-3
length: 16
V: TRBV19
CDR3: CASSHGQGQLTDTQYF

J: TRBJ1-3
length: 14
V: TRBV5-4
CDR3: CASSVGGTGNTIYF

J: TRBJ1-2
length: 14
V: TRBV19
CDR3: CASRPREGGYGYTF

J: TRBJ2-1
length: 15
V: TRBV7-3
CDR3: CASSFSGRGYNEQFF

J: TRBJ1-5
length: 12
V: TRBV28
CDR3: CASSFLDQPQHF

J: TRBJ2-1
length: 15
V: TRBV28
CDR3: CASSPGGGSYNEQFF

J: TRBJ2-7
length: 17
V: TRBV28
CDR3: CASRSPPGLAGGGEQYF

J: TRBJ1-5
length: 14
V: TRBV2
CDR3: CASGGTAFNQPQHF

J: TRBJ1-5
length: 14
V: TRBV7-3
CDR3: CASSLGGGNQPQHF

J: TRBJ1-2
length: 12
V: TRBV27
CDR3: CASSLTGVGYTF

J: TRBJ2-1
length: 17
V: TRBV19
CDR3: CASSIGWSGRARNEQFF

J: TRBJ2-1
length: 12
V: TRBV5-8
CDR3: CASSSLGNEQFF

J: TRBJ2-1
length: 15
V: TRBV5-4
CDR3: CASSLAGGLGNEQFF

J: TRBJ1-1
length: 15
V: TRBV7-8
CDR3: CASSQGQGRSAEAFF

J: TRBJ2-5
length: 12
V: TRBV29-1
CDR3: CSVDRRGETQYF

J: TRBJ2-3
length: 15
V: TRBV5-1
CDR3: CASSFGQGRTDTQYF

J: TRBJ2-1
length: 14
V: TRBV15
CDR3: CATSDRDRVNEQFF

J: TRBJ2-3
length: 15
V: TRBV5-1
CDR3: CASSPGQVAHRYAYF

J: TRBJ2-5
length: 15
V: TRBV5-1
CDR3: CASSPGGQGGETQYF

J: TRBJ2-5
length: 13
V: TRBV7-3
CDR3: CASSLGAQETQYF

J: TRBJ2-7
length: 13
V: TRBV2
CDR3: CASRAPDQDEQYF

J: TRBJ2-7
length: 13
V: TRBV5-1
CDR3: CASSLGTANQQYF

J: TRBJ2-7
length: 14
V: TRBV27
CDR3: CASAAHGRVYEQYF

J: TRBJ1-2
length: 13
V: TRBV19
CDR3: CASSRQANYGYTF

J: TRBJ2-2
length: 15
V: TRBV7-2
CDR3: CASSLTAGRTGELFF

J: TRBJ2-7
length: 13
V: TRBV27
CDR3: CASRRTGAYEQYF

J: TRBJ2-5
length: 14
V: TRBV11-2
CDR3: CASSARIQGEAQYF

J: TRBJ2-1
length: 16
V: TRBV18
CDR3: CASSLTTSGRATRKFF

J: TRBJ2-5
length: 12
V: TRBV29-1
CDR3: CSVDYIEETQYF